One and the same sample provided the 21 T cell receptor beta chains below, sequenced in a study of blood T cell repertoires in COVID-19. The method was immunoSEQ multiplex PCR; TCRdb's version includes in-frame clones alone and lacks a portion of them. This sample carries about 120,000 clones, around 89% of them seen once, and the ten largest clones take about 19%. The sample comprised peripheral blood. These receptors were taken from a human donor with acute or convalescent COVID-19. The donor label of this sample is uncertain.

The chain employs TRBV28 and TRBJ2-1, with TRBD2 matching over 11 bases. Germline V gene lookup returns CDR1 MDHEN and CDR2 SYDVKM. The CDR3 extends over 17 amino acids. V lost 5 bases, J lost 3 bases, and 9 bases stayed unmatched. CDR3 protein: CASSHNSGRELYNEQFF. DNA for the CDR3: TGTGCCAGCAGTCATAATAGCGGGAGGGAACTCTACAATGAGCAGTTCTTC.

This chain joins TRBV2 and TRBJ1-5; 8 bases line up with TRBD1. Germline CDR1 SNHLY, CDR2 FYNNEI. Trimming at V came to 5 bases and at J to 5 bases, leaving 8 bases not matched to a gene. This CDR3 comprises 15 residues. In nucleotides, the CDR3 is TGTGCCAGCAGTCCAGTTGGACAGGGCCATCAGCCCCAGCATTTT. Its translation is CASSPVGQGHQPQHF.

The chain joins TRBV27 to TRBJ2-2; D ambiguous. In germline, CDR1 is MNHEY, CDR2 SMNVEV (reference sequence). Trimming took off 6 bases at V and 7 bases at J, with 18 bases between the two ends. The CDR3 covers 15 residues. This CDR3 reads CASSLDHTIYGELFF. The CDR3 coding sequence is TGTGCCAGCAGCCTAGATCACACAATTTACGGGGAGCTGTTTTTT.

J is TRBJ2-6 and V is TRBV28; unclear D gene. Germline V gene lookup returns CDR1 MDHEN and CDR2 SYDVKM. Deletions cut 4 bases from V and 0 bases from J, with 16 bases between. The CDR3 has 18 amino acids. The CDR3 is CASSSPNLLGSGANVLTF. The DNA for the CDR3 is TGTGCCAGCAGTTCACCAAACCTCCTCGGCTCTGGGGCCAACGTCCTGACTTTC.

The rearrangement joins TRBV6-1 to TRBJ2-7, with D perhaps matching TRBD1 (7 bases). V was clipped by 2 bases and J by 1 base, with 12 bases between them. The CDR3 has 15 amino acids. CDR1 is MNHNS and CDR2 is SASEGT in the germline V gene. The CDR3 reads CASSERGDRSYEQYF. The CDR3 DNA reads TGTGCCAGCAGTGAAAGGGGGGACAGATCCTACGAGCAGTACTTC.

The chain employs TRBV5-1 and TRBJ1-1; TRBD1 matches at 9 bases. The junction had 2 bases not matched to a gene; V was cut back by 6 bases and J by 2 bases. The germline V gene has CDR1 SGHRS and CDR2 YFSETQ. The CDR3 length is 13 residues. The CDR3 DNA sequence: TGCGCCAGCACGGGACAGGGTAACACTGAAGCTTTCTTT. This gives the protein CASTGQGNTEAFF.

The chain has TRBV12-5 and TRBJ1-3; unclear D gene. Trimming took 3 bases from V and 1 from J, leaving 7 bases between them. CDR1 is LGHNT, CDR2 FRNRAP, per germline. The CDR3 runs to 14 residues. Written as DNA, the CDR3 is TGTGCTAGTGGTTTTTCTGTTTCTGGAAACACCATATATTTT. This sequence encodes CASGFSVSGNTIYF.

V is TRBV28 and J is TRBJ1-2, with 8 bases aligning to TRBD1. Germline V lookup: CDR1 MDHEN, CDR2 SYDVKM. This CDR3 comprises 14 residues. With V trimmed by 6 bases and J by 4 bases, 7 bases remained unmatched. The CDR3 protein is CASSQPTGGYGYTF. DNA for the CDR3: TGTGCCAGCAGCCAACCTACAGGGGGCTATGGCTACACCTTC.

This chain connects TRBV6-2 or TRBV6-3 to TRBJ1-3; 7 nucleotides align to TRBD1. V lost 4 bases, J lost 0 bases, and 21 bases stayed unmatched. Germline CDR1 and CDR2: MNHEY and SVGEGT. The CDR3 runs 21 residues. The CDR3 sequence is CASSSPRRDSSLGNSGNTIYF. CDR3 in DNA: TGTGCCAGCAGTTCCCCCCGCCGGGACAGCAGTCTGGGGAACTCTGGAAACACCATATATTTT.

This chain uses TRBV5-1 with TRBJ1-6; D is ambiguous. The CDR3 contains 15 residues. Germline assignment: CDR1 SGHRS and CDR2 YFSETQ. V lost 1 base, J lost 0 bases, and 5 bases lay in between. CDR3 amino acids: CASSLQNSYNSPLHF. Here the CDR3 DNA reads TGCGCCAGCAGCTTGCAGAACTCCTATAATTCACCCCTCCACTTT.

J is TRBJ1-1 and V is TRBV19; unclear D gene. Per the germline V gene, CDR1 is LNHDA and CDR2 is SQIVND (reference sequence). The V and J ends lost 7 bases and 2 bases respectively, with 11 bases between them. This CDR3 region has 13 residues. CDR3 coding DNA: TGTGCCAGTAAGGAGGGTCATAACACTGAAGCTTTCTTT. Translated: CASKEGHNTEAFF.

This clone appeared a single time. The gene calls are TRBV3-1 (or the pseudogene TRBV3-2) and TRBJ1-4; possible D gene TRBD1, 5 bases. The germline V gene encodes CDR1 LGHDT and CDR2 YNNKEL (reference sequence). Trimming took 4 bases from V and 8 from J, leaving 23 bases between them. The CDR3 extends over 17 amino acids. CDR3 bases: TGTGCCAGCAGCCCCGGAGGGGTGGCAGGGTTAAGGGAAAAACTGTTTTTT. Translated, it gives CASSPGGVAGLREKLFF.

V and J are TRBV29-1 and TRBJ2-3, with D possibly being TRBD2 (6 bases). In germline, CDR1 is SQVTM, CDR2 ANQGSEA. The CDR3 loop spans 16 amino acids. The ends were cut back, 0 bases at V and 2 bases at J, with 15 bases in the middle. In nucleotides, the CDR3 is TGCAGCGTTGAAGATGAGGTAGCGGCCACCACAGATACGCAGTATTTT. Amino acid sequence: CSVEDEVAATTDTQYF.

The rearrangement joins TRBV6-4 to TRBJ2-7, with TRBD1 identical over 7 bases. The germline V gene encodes CDR1 MRHNA and CDR2 SNTAGT. V shed 4 bases, J shed 0 bases, and the junction held 9 bases outside the gene matches. The CDR3 extends over 16 amino acids. This chain's CDR3 is CASSGVRDRASYEQYF. DNA of the CDR3: TGTGCCAGCAGTGGGGTACGGGACAGAGCCTCCTACGAGCAGTACTTC.

The chain combines TRBV4-2 with TRBJ1-4; D possibly corresponds to TRBD1 (6 bases). CDR1 is LGHNA, CDR2 YNFKEQ, per germline. The CDR3 has 15 residues. Between the trimmed V and J ends, which lost 1 base and 3 bases, there was a span of 9 bases. The CDR3 bases are TGTGCCAGCAGCCAAGGAGGGGGTTCTAATGAAAAACTGTTTTTT. Translation: CASSQGGGSNEKLFF.

J is TRBJ1-2 and V is TRBV14, with D tentatively TRBD1 (6 bases). Germline values: CDR1 SGHDN, CDR2 FVKESK. The length of the CDR3 is 15 residues. V gave up 2 bases and J gave up 4 bases, with 14 bases separating them. DNA of the CDR3: TGTGCCAGCAGCCAAATTATTGGACAGTCCTATGGCTACACCTTC. As protein: CASSQIIGQSYGYTF.

V usage is TRBV6-2 or TRBV6-3 and J usage is TRBJ2-3, with 9 bases aligning to TRBD2. Losses at the gene ends were 5 bases for V and 1 base for J; bases not matched to a gene: 10. Germline V gene lookup returns CDR1 MNHEY and CDR2 SVGEGT. The CDR3 is made up of 17 amino acids. Here the CDR3 DNA reads TGTGCCAGCAGTCCCGGCTTTAGCGGGGGAGGCACAGATACGCAGTATTTT. Protein sequence: CASSPGFSGGGTDTQYF.

V usage is TRBV7-9 and J usage is TRBJ2-7, with 11 bases that match TRBD2. CDR1 is SEHNR, CDR2 FQNEAQ, per germline (reference sequence). This CDR3 has 14 amino acids. The V and J ends lost 1 base and 7 bases, in that order; junction bases with no gene match: 3. The CDR3 nucleotides read TGTGCCAGCAGCTTAGTACTAGCGGGAGAAGAGCAGTACTTC. Protein product: CASSLVLAGEEQYF.

This clone was counted once. The V call is TRBV30, the J call TRBJ1-1; D perhaps matches TRBD1 (5 bases). Germline values: CDR1 GTSNPN, CDR2 SVGIG (reference sequence). V was trimmed by 3 bases and J by 4 bases, leaving 18 bases between them. The CDR3 loop spans 15 amino acids. This chain's CDR3 is CAWRAFDRQLTEAFF. CDR3 coding DNA: TGTGCCTGGAGAGCCTTCGACAGACAACTCACTGAAGCTTTCTTT.

The CDR3 DNA follows: TGTGCCACCAGCAGAGAGTGGGGAGATCAGCCCCAGCATTTT. This translates into CATSREWGDQPQHF. The V gene is TRBV15, the J gene TRBJ1-5; D is uncertain. V was shortened by 0 bases and J by 5 bases, with 8 bases between the two germline ends. Germline V gene lookup returns CDR1 LNHNV and CDR2 YYDKDF (reference sequence). The CDR3 has 14 residues.

V is TRBV27 and J is TRBJ2-1, with D possibly matching TRBD2 (5 bases). CDR3 length: 13 residues. The germline V gene has CDR1 MNHEY and CDR2 SMNVEV (reference sequence). The V end lost 5 bases, the J end lost 13 bases, and 18 bases lay between the germline ends. CDR3 loop: CASSPTVRAPQFF. CDR3 sequence (DNA): TGTGCCAGCAGTCCGACGGTGAGGGCCCCACAGTTCTTC.